What follows is one T cell receptor beta chain and its context. Its antigen remains unknown. This sample stems from a study of cytomegalovirus exposure and HLA in healthy donors. Findings and limits, study-wide: A later analysis found TCR association rates differed by HLA locus, highest for DRB1 and lowest for HLA-C.

V lost 3 bases and J lost 4, with 10 bases in between. The CDR3 contains 14 residues. Per germline, CDR1 LNHDA and CDR2 SQIVND (reference sequence). Primers: 60 Vbeta forward and 13 Jbeta reverse. Some clones are missing from TCRdb's copy, which holds only in-frame ones; the method was immunoSEQ multiplex PCR. The data show about 110,000 clones, under 80% seen once. This TCR came from a woman aged 40 to 50 in good health and CMV-seropositive. The chain has TRBV19 and TRBJ1-5; D not resolved. The material sequenced was PBMCs. The DNA for the CDR3 is TGTGCCAGTAGTATGAGCAGGTCGAATCAGCCCCAGCATTTT. It codes for CASSMSRSNQPQHF.